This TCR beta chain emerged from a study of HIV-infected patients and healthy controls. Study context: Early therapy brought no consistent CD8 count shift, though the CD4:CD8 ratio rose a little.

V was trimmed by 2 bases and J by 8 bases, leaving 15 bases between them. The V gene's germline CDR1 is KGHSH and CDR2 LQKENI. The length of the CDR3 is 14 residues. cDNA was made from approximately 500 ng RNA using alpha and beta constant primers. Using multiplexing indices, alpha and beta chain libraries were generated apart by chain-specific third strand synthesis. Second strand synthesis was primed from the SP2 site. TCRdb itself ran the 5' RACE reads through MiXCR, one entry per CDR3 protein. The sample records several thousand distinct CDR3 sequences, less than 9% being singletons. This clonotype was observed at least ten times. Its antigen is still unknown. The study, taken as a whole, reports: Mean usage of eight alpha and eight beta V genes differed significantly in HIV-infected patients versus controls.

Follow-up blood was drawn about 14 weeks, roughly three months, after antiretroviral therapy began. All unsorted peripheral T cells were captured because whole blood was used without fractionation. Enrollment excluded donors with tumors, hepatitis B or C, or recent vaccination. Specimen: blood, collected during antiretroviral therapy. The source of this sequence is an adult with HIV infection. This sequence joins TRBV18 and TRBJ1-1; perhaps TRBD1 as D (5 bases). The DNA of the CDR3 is TGTGCCAGCTCACCAGCAATTGCTGGGGGAGAAGCTTTCTTT. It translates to CASSPAIAGGEAFF.